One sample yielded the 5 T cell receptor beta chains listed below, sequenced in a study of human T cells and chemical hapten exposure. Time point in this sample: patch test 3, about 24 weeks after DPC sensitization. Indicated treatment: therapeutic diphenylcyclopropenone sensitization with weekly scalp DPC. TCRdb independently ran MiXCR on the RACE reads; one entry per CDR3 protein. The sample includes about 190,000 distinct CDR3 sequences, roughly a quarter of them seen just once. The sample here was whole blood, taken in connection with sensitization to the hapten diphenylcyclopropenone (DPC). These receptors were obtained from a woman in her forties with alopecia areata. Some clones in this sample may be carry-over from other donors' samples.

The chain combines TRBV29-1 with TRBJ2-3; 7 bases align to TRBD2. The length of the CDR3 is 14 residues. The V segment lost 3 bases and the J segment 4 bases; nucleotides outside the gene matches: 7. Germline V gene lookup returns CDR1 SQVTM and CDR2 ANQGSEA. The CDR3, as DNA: TGCAGCGTTGAGAGTGGGGGGGGGGCAGATACGCAGTATTTT. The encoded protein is CSVESGGGADTQYF.

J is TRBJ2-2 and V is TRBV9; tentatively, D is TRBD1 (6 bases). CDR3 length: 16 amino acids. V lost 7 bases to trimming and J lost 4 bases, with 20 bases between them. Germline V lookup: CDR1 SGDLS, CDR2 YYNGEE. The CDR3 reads CASGKAQGLGTGELFF. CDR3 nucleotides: TGTGCCAGCGGCAAAGCACAGGGTCTCGGCACCGGGGAGCTGTTTTTT.

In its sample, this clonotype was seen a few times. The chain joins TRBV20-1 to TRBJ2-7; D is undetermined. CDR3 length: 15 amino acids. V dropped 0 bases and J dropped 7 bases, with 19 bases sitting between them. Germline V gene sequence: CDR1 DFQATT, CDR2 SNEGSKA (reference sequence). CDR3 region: CSARDYGRSLREQYF. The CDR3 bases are TGCAGTGCTAGAGATTACGGACGGTCCCTTAGAGAGCAGTACTTC.

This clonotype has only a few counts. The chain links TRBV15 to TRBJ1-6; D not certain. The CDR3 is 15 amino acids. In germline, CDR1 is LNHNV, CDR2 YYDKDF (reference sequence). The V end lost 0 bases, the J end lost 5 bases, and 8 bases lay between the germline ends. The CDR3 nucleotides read TGTGCCACCAGCAGAGATATGACCGATAATTCACCCCTCCACTTT. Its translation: CATSRDMTDNSPLHF.

CDR3 sequence reads: CASSAWGALMNEQFF. The CDR3 DNA reads as TGTGCCAGCAGTGCCTGGGGGGCTTTGATGAATGAGCAGTTCTTC. The chain uses TRBV25-1 and TRBJ2-1; D is tentatively TRBD1 or TRBD2 (6 bases each). CDR1 is MGHDK, CDR2 SYGVNS, per germline. This CDR3 is 15 amino acids long. V gave up 4 bases and J gave up 7 bases, with 17 bases separating them.